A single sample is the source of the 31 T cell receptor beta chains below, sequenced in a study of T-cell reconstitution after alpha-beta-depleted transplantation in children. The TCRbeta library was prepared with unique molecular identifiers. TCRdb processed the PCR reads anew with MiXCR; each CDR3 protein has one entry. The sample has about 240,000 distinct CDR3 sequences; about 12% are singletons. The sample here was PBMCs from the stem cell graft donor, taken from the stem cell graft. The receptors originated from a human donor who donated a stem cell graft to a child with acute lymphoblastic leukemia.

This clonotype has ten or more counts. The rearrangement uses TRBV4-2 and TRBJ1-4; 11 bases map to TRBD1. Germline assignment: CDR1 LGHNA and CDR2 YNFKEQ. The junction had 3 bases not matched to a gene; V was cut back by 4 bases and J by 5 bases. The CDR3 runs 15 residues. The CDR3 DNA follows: TGTGCCAGCAGCCGCGGACAGGGGGCGAATGAAAAACTGTTTTTT. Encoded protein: CASSRGQGANEKLFF.

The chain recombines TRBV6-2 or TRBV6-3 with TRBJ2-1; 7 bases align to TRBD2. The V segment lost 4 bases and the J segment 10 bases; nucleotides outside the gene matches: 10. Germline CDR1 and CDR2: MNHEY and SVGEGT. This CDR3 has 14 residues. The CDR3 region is CASSFPGGVNEQFF. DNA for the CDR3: TGTGCCAGCAGTTTCCCTGGGGGGGTTAACGAGCAGTTCTTC.

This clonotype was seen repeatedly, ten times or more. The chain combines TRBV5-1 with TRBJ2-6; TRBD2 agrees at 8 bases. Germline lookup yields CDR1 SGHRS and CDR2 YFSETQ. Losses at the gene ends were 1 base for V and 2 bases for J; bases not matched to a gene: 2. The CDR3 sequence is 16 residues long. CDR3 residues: CASSLSAGAGANVLTF. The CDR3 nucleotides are TGCGCCAGCAGCTTGTCAGCGGGAGCTGGGGCCAACGTCCTGACTTTC.

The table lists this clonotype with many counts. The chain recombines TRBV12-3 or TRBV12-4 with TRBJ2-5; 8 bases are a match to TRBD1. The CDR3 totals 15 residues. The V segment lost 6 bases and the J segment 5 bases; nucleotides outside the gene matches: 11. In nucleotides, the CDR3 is TGTGCCAGCAGCGGACAGGGTTCTCGCTGGGAGACCCAGTACTTC. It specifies CASSGQGSRWETQYF.

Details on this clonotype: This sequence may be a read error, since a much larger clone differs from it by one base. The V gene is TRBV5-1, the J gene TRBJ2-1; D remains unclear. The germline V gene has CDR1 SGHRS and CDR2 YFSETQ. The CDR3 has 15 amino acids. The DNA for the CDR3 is TGCGCCAGCAGCTTGATCGGCACCTCCTACAATCAGCAGTTCTTC. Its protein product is CASSLIGTSYNQQFF. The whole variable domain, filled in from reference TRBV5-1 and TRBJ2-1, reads KAGVTQTPRYLIKTRGQQVTLSCSPISGHRSVSWYQQTPGQGLQFLFEYFSETQRNKGNFPGRFSGRQFSNSRSEMNVSTLELGDSALYLCASSLIGTSYNQQFFGPGTRLTVL.

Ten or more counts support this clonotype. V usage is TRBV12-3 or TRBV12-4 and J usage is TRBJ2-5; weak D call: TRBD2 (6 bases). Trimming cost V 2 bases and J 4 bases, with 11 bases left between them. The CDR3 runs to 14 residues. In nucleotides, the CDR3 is TGTGCCAGCAGTTTACGGCGGGGAGGAGAGACCCAGTACTTC. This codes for CASSLRRGGETQYF.

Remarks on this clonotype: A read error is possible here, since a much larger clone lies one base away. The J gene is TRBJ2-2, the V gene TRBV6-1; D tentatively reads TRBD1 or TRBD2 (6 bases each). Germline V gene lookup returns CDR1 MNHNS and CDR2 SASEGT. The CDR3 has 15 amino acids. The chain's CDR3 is CASSPRRGVVGDLFF. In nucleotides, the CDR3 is TGTGCCAGCAGTCCCCGTAGGGGGGTAGTCGGGGACCTGTTTTTT.

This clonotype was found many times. The CDR3 DNA follows: TGTGCCAGCGCTAGCGGGAGAACCTACGAGCAGTACTTC. Translation: CASASGRTYEQYF. The chain employs TRBV28 and TRBJ2-7; 10 bases agree with TRBD2. V lost 8 bases and J lost 2; bases outside the gene matches: 3. The CDR3 extends over 13 amino acids. CDR1 MDHEN and CDR2 SYDVKM come from the germline V gene.

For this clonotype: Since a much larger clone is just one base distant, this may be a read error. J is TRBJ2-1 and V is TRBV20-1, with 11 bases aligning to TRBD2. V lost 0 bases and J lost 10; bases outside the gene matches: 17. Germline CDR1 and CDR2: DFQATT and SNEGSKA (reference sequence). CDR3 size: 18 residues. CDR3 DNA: TGCAGTGCTAGAGATTTCAGTACCGGAACTAGCGGGAGCTGGGAGCAGTTCTTC. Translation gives CSARDFSTGTSGSWEQFF.

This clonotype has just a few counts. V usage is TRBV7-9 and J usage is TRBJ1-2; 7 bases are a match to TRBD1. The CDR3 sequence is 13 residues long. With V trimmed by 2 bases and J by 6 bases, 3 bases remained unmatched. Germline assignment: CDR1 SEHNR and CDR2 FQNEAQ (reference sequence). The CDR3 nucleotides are TGTGCCAGCAGCTTAACCGGGACAGATGGCTACACCTTC. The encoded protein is CASSLTGTDGYTF.

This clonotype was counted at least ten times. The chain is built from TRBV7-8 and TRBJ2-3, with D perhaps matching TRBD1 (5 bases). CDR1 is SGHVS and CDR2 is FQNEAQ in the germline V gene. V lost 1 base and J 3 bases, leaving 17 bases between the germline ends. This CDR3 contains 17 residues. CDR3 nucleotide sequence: TGTGCCAGCAGCTTAGAAGTAAACCAGGGCCGAACAGATACGCAGTATTTT. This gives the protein CASSLEVNQGRTDTQYF.

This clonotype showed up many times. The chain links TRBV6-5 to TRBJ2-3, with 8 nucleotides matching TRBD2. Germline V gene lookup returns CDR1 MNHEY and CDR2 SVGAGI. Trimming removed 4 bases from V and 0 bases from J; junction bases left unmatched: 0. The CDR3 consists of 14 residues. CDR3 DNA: TGTGCCAGCAGTTTAGCGGGGAGCACAGATACGCAGTATTTT. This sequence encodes CASSLAGSTDTQYF.

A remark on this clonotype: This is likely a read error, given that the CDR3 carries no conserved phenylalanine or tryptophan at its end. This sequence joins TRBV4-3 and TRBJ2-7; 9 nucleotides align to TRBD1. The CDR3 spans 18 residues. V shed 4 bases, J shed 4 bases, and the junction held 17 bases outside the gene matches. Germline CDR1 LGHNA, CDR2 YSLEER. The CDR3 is CASSPNYPDRGNLYEQYL. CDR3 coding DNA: TGCGCCAGCAGCCCGAACTACCCGGACAGGGGAAACTTATACGAGCAGTACCTC.

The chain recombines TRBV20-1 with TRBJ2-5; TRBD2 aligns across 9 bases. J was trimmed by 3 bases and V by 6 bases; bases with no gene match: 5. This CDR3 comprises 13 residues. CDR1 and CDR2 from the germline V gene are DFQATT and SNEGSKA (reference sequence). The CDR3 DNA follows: TGCAGTGCCAAGCGGGGGGCTGAAGAGACCCAGTACTTC. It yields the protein CSAKRGAEETQYF.

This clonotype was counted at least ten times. CDR3 sequence (DNA): TGTGCCATCAGTGACAGGGGCAATCAGCCCCAGCATTTT. Encoded protein: CAISDRGNQPQHF. The V call is TRBV10-3, the J call TRBJ1-5, with D possibly TRBD1 on 5 matching bases. V was shortened by 3 bases and J by 2 bases, with 5 bases between the two germline ends. The CDR3 contains 13 residues. Germline-derived CDR1 and CDR2 are ENHRY and SYGVKD.

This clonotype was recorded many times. The CDR3 bases are TGCAGTGCTAGAGATTGGCAGAACACTGAAGCTTTCTTT. It yields the protein CSARDWQNTEAFF. The V call is TRBV20-1, the J call TRBJ1-1; unclear D gene. The CDR3 length is 13 residues. Per germline, CDR1 DFQATT and CDR2 SNEGSKA (reference sequence). Trimming shortened V by 0 bases and J by 1 base, and 6 bases separated the two germline ends.

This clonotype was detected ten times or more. In DNA, the CDR3 is TGTGCCAGCAGCCAGGGGGGCAATGAGCAGTTCTTC. Its protein product is CASSQGGNEQFF. V gene TRBV4-2 combines with J gene TRBJ2-1; possibly TRBD2 for D (6 bases). Germline values: CDR1 LGHNA, CDR2 YNFKEQ. V was pared by 3 bases and J by 6 bases, with 6 bases between. This CDR3 spans 12 amino acids.

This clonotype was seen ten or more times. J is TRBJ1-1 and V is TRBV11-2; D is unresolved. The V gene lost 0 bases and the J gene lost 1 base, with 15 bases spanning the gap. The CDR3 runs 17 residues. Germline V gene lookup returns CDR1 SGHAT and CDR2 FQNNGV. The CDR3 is CASSLEGSRGRNTEAFF. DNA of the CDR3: TGTGCCAGCAGCTTAGAGGGGTCCCGAGGGAGGAACACTGAAGCTTTCTTT.

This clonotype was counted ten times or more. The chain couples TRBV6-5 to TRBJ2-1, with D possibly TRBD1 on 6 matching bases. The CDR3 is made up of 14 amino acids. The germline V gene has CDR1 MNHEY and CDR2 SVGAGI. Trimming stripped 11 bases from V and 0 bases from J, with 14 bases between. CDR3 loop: CASYGGSSYNEQFF. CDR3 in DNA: TGTGCCTCCTATGGGGGCAGCTCCTACAATGAGCAGTTCTTC.

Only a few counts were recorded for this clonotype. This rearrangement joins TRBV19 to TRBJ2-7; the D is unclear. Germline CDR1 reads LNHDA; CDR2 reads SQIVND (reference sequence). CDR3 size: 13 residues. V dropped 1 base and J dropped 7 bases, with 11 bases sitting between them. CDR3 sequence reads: CASSIVDASEQYF. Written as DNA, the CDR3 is TGTGCCAGTAGTATAGTCGATGCGTCGGAGCAGTACTTC.

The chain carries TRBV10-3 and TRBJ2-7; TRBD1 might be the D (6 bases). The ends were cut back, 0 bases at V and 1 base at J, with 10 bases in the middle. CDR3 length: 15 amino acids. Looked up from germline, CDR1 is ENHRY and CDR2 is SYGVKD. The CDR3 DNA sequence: TGTGCCATCAGTGAGTCCGGGACACCTTCCTACGAGCAGTACTTC. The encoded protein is CAISESGTPSYEQYF.

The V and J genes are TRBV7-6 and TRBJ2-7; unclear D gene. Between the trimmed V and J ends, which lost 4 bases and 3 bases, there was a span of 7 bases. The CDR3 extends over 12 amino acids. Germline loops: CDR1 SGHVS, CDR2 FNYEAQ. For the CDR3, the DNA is TGTGCCAGCAGCTATTACAACTACGAGCAGTACTTC. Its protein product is CASSYYNYEQYF.

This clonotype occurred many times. CDR3 nucleotides: TGCGCCAGCAGCCAAGATTCCGGACAGGGTTACGAGCAGTACTTC. Its protein product is CASSQDSGQGYEQYF. The chain links TRBV4-3 to TRBJ2-7; 8 bases fit TRBD1. This CDR3 spans 15 amino acids. Germline V CDR1 and CDR2: LGHNA, YSLEER. The ends lost 0 bases at V and 4 bases at J; junction bases unmatched: 5.

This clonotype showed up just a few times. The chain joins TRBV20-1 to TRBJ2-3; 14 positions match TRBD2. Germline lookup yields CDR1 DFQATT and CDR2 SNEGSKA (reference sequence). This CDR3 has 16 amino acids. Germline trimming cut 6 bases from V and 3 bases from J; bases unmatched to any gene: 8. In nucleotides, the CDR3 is TGCAGTGCAAGACTAGCGGGGGGGCATAGGACAGATACGCAGTATTTT. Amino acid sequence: CSARLAGGHRTDTQYF.

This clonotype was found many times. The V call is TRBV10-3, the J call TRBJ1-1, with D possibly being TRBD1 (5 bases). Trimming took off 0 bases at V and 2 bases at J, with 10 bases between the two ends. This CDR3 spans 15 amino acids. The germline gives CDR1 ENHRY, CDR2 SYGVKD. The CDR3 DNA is TGTGCCATCAGTGAGTCGAAGGGGAGAAACACTGAAGCTTTCTTT. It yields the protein CAISESKGRNTEAFF.

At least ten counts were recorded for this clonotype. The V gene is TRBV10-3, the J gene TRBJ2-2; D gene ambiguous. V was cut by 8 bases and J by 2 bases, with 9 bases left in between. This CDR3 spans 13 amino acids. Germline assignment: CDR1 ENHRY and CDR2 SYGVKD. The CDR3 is CAIGDTNTGELFF. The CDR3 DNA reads TGTGCCATCGGCGACACCAACACCGGGGAGCTGTTTTTT.

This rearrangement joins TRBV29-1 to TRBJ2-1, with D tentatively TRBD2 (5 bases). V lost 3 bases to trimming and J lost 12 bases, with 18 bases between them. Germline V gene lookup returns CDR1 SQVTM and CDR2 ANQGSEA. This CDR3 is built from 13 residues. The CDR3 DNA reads TGCAGCGTTGATTCGGACTCCGGGATGGTGCAGTTCTTC. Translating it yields CSVDSDSGMVQFF.

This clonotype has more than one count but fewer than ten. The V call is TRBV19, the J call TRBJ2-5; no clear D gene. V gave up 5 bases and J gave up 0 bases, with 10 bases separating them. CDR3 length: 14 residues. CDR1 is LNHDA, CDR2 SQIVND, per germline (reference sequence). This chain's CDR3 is CASSPNGYQETQYF. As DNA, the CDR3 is TGTGCCAGTAGTCCCAACGGGTACCAAGAGACCCAGTACTTC.

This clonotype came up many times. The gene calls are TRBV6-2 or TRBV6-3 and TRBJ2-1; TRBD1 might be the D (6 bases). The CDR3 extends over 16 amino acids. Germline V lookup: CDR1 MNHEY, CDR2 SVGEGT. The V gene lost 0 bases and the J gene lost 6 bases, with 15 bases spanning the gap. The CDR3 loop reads CASSYSKYLGGNEQFF. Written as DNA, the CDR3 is TGTGCCAGCAGTTACTCAAAGTACCTAGGGGGCAATGAGCAGTTCTTC.

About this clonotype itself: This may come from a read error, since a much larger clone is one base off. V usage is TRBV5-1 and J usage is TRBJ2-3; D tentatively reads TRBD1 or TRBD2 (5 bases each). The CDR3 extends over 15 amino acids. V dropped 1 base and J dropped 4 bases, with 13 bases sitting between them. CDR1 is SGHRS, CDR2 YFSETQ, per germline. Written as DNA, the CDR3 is TGCGCCAGCAGCTTGTTTGGGACCCGCTCAGATACGCAGTATTTT. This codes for CASSLFGTRSDTQYF.

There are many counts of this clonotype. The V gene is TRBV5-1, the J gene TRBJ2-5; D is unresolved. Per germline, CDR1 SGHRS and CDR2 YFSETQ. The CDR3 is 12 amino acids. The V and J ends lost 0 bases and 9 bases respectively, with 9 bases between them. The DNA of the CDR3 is TGCGCCAGCAGCTTGGTTCAGGAGTCCCAGTACTTC. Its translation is CASSLVQESQYF.